A selection of T cell receptor beta chains follows, all from one sample in a study of CD8 T cells in ankylosing spondylitis. TCRdb re-called the 5' RACE reads with MiXCR, one entry per CDR3 protein. The table records approximately 100,000 distinct CDR3 sequences, roughly 8.3% of them present only once. The specimen was blood, either unsorted or a sorted T cell fraction (not recorded which). Receptors originate from a male donor with ankylosing spondylitis or in good health (not recorded which). CDR3s include the opening cysteine and the closing phenylalanine or tryptophan. D genes are given only for firm matches. Only part of the rows carry a size: once, few, many, or a class if the clone is expanded.

CDR3nt: TGTGCCATCAGTGACCTAGCGGGGGGGGGCAATGAGCAGTTCTTC
CDR3aa: CAISDLAGGGNEQFF
v_gene: TRBV10-3
d_gene: TRBD2
j_gene: TRBJ2-1
abundance: many

CDR3nt: TGCGCCAGCAGCCGGGACAGGAGTTCACCCCTCCACTTT
CDR3aa: CASSRDRSSPLHF
v_gene: TRBV10-1
d_gene: TRBD1
j_gene: TRBJ1-6
abundance: many

CDR3nt: TGCGCCAGCAGCCAACAGACAGGGGACACCGGGGAGCTGTTTTTT
CDR3aa: CASSQQTGDTGELFF
v_gene: TRBV4-3
d_gene: TRBD1
j_gene: TRBJ2-2
abundance: many

CDR3nt: TGTGCCAGCAGCTTAGCGACTTTCTACGAGCAGTACTTC
CDR3aa: CASSLATFYEQYF
v_gene: TRBV7-2
d_gene: .
j_gene: TRBJ2-7
abundance: few

CDR3nt: TGCAGCGGTAGGACAGGCTCGGAGGGGACTGAGCAGTTCTTC
CDR3aa: CSGRTGSEGTEQFF
v_gene: TRBV29-1
d_gene: .
j_gene: TRBJ2-1
abundance: many

CDR3nt: TGTGCCACCATCTATCGGACAGGGAGGGACGGGGAGCTGTTTTTT
CDR3aa: CATIYRTGRDGELFF
v_gene: TRBV24-1
d_gene: .
j_gene: TRBJ2-2
abundance: many

CDR3nt: TGTGCCAGCAGCCGGACTTATGACTACGAGCAGTACTTC
CDR3aa: CASSRTYDYEQYF
v_gene: TRBV7-9
d_gene: .
j_gene: TRBJ2-7
abundance: few

CDR3nt: TGTGCCAGCAGTGATGGGGGCGGTAGCTCCTACAATGAGCAGTTCTTC
CDR3aa: CASSDGGGSSYNEQFF
v_gene: TRBV25-1
d_gene: .
j_gene: TRBJ2-1
abundance: many

CDR3nt: TGTGCCAGCAGCCCTAGGGGGTTTAGTGACACTGAAGCTTTCTTT
CDR3aa: CASSPRGFSDTEAFF
v_gene: TRBV7-3
d_gene: .
j_gene: TRBJ1-1
abundance: many

CDR3nt: TGCAGTGCTAGCAACCGTATGACTAGCGGGAGCTACGAGCAGTACTTC
CDR3aa: CSASNRMTSGSYEQYF
v_gene: TRBV20-1
d_gene: TRBD2
j_gene: TRBJ2-7
abundance: many

CDR3nt: TGCGCCAGCAGCCAAGGGACCCCGGGACCCAATCAGCCCCAGCATTTT
CDR3aa: CASSQGTPGPNQPQHF
v_gene: TRBV4-3
d_gene: .
j_gene: TRBJ1-5
abundance: many

CDR3nt: TGTGCCAGCAGCTTAAGGGACGGAGCCTACGAGCAGTACTTC
CDR3aa: CASSLRDGAYEQYF
v_gene: TRBV7-2
d_gene: .
j_gene: TRBJ2-7
abundance: .

CDR3nt: TGTGCCATCAGTCCCCTAGCGGGTTACAATGAGCAGTTCTTC
CDR3aa: CAISPLAGYNEQFF
v_gene: TRBV10-3
d_gene: TRBD2
j_gene: TRBJ2-1
abundance: many

CDR3nt: TGTGCCAGCAGCGGGACAGGGAAATATTCACCCCTCCACTTT
CDR3aa: CASSGTGKYSPLHF
v_gene: TRBV9
d_gene: TRBD1
j_gene: TRBJ1-6
abundance: .

CDR3nt: TGTGCCAGCAGCTCGCCGGGCGGTGGCTACACCTTC
CDR3aa: CASSSPGGGYTF
v_gene: TRBV7-2
d_gene: .
j_gene: TRBJ1-2
abundance: few

CDR3nt: TGTGCCAGCACTCTAGCTACTGGGGCCAACGTCCTGACTTTC
CDR3aa: CASTLATGANVLTF
v_gene: TRBV7-2
d_gene: .
j_gene: TRBJ2-6
abundance: many